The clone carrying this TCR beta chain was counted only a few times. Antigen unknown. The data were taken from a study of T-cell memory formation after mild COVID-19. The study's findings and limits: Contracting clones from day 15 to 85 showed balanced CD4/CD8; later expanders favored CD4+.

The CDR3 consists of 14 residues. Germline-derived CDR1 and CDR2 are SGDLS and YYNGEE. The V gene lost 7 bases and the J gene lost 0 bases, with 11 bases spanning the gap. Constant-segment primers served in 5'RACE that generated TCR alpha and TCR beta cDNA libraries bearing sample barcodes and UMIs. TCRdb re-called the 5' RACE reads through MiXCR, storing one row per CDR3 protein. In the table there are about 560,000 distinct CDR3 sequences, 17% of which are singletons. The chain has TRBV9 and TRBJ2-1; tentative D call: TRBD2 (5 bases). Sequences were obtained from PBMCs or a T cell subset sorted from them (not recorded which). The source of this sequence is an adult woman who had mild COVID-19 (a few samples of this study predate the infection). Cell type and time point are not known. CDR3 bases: TGTGCCAGCTCTGTTGGGAGCTCCTACAATGAGCAGTTCTTC. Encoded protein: CASSVGSSYNEQFF.